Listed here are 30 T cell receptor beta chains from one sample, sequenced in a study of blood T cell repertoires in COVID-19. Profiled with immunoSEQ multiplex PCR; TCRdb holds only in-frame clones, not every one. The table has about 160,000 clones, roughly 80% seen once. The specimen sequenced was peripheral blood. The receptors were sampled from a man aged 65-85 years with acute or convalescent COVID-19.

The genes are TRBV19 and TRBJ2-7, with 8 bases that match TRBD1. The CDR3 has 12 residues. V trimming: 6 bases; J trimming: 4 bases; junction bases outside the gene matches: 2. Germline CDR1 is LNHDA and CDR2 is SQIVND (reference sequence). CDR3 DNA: TGTGCCAGTAGCTGGACAGGGTACGAGCAGTACTTC. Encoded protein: CASSWTGYEQYF.

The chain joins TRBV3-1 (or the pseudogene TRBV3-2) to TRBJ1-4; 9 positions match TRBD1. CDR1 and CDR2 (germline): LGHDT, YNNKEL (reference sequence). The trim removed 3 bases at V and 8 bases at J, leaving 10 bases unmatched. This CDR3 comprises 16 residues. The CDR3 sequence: CASSHRDRVSREKLFF. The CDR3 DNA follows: TGTGCCAGCAGCCATAGGGACAGGGTGTCGCGAGAAAAACTGTTTTTT.

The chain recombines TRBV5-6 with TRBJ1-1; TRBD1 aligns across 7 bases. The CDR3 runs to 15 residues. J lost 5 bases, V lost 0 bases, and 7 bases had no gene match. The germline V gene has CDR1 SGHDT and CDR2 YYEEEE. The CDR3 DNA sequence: TGTGCCAGCAGCTTGGGGGGACAGCACTATACTGAAGCTTTCTTT. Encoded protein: CASSLGGQHYTEAFF.

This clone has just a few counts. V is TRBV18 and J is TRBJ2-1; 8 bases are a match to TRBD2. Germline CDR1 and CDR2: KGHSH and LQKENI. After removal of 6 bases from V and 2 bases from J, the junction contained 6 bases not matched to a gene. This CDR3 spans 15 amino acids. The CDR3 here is CASSSPGLAYNEQFF. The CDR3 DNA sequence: TGTGCCAGCTCGTCACCGGGACTAGCCTACAATGAGCAGTTCTTC.

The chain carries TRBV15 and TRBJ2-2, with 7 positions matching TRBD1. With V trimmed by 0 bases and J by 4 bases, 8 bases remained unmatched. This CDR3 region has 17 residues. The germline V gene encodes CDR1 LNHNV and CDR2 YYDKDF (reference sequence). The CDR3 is CATSRDQWTGRTGELFF. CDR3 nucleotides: TGTGCCACCAGCAGAGATCAATGGACAGGCCGCACCGGGGAGCTGTTTTTT.

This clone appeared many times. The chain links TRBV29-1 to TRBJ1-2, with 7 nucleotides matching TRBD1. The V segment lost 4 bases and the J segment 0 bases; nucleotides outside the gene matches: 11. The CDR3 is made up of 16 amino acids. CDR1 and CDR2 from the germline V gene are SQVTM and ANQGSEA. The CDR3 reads CSVAPTGRFSNYGYTF. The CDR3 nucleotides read TGCAGCGTTGCCCCGACAGGGAGGTTTTCTAACTATGGCTACACCTTC.

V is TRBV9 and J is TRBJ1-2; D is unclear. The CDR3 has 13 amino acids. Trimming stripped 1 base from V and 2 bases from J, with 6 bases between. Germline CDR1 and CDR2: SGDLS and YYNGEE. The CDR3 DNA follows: TGTGCCAGCAGCGTATCCCAGAACTATGGCTACACCTTC. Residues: CASSVSQNYGYTF.

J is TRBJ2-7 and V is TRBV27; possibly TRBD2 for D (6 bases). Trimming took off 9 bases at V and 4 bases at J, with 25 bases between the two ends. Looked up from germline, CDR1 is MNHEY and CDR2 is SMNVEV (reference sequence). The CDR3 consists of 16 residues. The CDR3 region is CASYPQAEGASYEQYF. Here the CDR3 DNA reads TGTGCCAGTTACCCCCAGGCGGAGGGAGCCTCTTACGAGCAGTACTTC.

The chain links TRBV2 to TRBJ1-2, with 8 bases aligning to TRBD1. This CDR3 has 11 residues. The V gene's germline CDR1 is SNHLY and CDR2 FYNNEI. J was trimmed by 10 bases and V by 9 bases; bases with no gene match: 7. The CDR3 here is CARTDREVYTF. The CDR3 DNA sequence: TGTGCCAGGACGGACAGGGAGGTCTACACCTTC. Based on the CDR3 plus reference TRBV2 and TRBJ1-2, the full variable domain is EPEVTQTPSHQVTQMGQEVILRCVPISNHLYFYWYRQILGQKVEFLVSFYNNEISEKSEIFDDQFSVERPDGSNFTLKIRSTKLEDSAMYFCARTDREVYTFGSGTRLTVV.

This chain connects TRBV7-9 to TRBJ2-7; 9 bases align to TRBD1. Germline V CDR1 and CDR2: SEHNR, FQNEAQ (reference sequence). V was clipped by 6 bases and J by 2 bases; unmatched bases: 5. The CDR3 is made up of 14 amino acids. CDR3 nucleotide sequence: TGTGCCAGCAGTCGGACAGGGGTGACCTACGAGCAGTACTTC. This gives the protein CASSRTGVTYEQYF.

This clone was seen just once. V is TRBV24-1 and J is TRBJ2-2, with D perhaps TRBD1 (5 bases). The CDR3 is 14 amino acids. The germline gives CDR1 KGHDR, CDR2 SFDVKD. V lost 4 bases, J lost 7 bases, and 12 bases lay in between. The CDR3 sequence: CATSDPQGVGELFF. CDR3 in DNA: TGTGCCACCAGTGACCCTCAGGGTGTCGGGGAGCTGTTTTTT.

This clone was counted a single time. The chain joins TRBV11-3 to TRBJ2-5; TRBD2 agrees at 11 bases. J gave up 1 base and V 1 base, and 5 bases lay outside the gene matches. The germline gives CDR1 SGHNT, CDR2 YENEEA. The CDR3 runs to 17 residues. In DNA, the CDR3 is TGTGCCAGCAGCTTAGGTCTAGCGGGAGGACCCCAAGAGACCCAGTACTTC. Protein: CASSLGLAGGPQETQYF.

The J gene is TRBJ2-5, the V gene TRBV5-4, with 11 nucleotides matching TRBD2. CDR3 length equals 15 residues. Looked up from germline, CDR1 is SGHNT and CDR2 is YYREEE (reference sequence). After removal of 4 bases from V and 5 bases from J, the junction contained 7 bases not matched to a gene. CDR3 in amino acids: CASSRSGGAGETQYF. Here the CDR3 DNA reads TGTGCCAGCAGCCGTAGCGGGGGGGCCGGTGAGACCCAGTACTTC.

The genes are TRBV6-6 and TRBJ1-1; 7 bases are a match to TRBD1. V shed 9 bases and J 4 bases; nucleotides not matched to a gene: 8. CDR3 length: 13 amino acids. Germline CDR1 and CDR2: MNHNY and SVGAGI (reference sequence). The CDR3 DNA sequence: TGTGCCAGATCACAGGGGCGGTTCACTGAAGCTTTCTTT. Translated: CARSQGRFTEAFF.

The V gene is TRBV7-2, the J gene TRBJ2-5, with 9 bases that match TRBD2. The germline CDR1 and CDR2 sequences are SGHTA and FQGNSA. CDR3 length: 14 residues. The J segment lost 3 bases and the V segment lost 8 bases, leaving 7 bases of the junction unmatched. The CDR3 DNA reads TGTGCCAGCCGGCTTCCTAGCGGGAAAGAGACCCAGTACTTC. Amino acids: CASRLPSGKETQYF.

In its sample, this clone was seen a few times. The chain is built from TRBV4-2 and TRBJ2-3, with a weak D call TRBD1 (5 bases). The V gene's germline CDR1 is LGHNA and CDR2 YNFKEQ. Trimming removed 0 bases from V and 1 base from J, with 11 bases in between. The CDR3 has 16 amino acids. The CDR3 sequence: CASSQDFGAGTDTQYF. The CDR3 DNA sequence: TGTGCCAGCAGCCAAGATTTTGGGGCCGGCACAGATACGCAGTATTTT.

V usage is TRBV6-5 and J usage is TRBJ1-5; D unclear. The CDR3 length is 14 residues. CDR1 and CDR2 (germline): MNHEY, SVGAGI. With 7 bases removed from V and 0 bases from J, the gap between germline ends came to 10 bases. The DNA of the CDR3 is TGTGCCAGCATAGGCGGCGTTAGCAATCAGCCCCAGCATTTT. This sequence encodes CASIGGVSNQPQHF.

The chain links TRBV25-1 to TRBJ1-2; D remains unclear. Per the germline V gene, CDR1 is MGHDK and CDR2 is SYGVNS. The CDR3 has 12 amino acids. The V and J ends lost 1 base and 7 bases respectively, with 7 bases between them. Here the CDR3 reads CASSELVGGYTF. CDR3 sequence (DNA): TGTGCCAGCAGTGAATTGGTCGGTGGCTACACCTTC.

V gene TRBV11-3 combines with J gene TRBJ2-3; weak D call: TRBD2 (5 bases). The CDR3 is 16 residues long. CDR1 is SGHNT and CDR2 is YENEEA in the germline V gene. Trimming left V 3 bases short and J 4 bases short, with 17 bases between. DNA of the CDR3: TGTGCCAGCAGCTTGCGAGGAGGTGGCGTAGCAGATACGCAGTATTTT. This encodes CASSLRGGGVADTQYF.

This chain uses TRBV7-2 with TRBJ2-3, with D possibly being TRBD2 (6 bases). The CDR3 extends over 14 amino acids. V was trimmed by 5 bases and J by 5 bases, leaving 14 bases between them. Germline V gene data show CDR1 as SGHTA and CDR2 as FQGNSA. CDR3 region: CASSEVMRGDTQYF. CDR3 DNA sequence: TGTGCCAGCAGCGAGGTAATGCGGGGAGATACGCAGTATTTT.

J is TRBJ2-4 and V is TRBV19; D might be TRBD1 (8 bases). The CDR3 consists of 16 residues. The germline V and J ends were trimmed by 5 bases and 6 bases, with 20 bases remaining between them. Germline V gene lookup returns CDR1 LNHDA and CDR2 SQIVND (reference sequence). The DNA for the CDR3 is TGTGCCAGTAGTGGCAGGACAGGGCCGGGGGGAAACATTCAGTACTTC. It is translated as CASSGRTGPGGNIQYF.

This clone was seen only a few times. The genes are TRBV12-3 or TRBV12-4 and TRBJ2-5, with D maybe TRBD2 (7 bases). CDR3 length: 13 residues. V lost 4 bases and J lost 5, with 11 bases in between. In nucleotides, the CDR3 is TGTGCCAGCAGTTCAAGGGGGGGGGAGACCCAGTACTTC. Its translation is CASSSRGGETQYF.

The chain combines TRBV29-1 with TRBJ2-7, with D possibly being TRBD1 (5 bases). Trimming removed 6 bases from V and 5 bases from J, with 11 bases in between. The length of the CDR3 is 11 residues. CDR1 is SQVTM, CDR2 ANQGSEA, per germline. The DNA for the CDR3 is TGCAGCGTCAGACAGATCGACGAGCAGTACTTC. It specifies CSVRQIDEQYF.

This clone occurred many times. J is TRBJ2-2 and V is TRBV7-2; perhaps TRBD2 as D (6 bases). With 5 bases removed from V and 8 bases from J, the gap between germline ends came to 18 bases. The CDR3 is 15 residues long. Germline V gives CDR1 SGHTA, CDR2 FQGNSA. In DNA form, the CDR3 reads TGTGCCAGCAGCCCCCGGGATAGCGGAGTGGGGGAGCTGTTTTTT. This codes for CASSPRDSGVGELFF.

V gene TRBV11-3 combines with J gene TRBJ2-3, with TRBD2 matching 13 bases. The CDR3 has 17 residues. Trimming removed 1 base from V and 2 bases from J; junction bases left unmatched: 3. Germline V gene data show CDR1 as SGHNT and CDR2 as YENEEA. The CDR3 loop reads CASSLALAGGSTDTQYF. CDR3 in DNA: TGTGCCAGCAGCTTAGCACTAGCGGGAGGGTCCACAGATACGCAGTATTTT.

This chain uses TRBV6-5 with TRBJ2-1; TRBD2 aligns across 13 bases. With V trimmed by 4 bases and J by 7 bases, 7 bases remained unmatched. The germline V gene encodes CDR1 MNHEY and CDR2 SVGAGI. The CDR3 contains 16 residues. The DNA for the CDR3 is TGTGCCAGCAGTTGGACTAGCGGGAGTCAATTGAATGAGCAGTTCTTC. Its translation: CASSWTSGSQLNEQFF.

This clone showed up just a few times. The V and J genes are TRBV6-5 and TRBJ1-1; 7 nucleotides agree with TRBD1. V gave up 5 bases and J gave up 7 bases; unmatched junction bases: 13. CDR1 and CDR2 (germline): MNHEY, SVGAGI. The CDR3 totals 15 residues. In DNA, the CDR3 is TGTGCCAGCAGTCCGCCCCCTCCCAGGGGGAATGAAGCTTTCTTT. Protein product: CASSPPPPRGNEAFF.

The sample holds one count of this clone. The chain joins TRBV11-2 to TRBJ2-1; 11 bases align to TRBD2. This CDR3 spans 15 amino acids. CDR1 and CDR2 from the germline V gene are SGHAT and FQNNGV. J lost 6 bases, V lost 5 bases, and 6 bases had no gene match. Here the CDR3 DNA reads TGTGCCAGCAGCAGTAGCGGGGGGGCTAGCAATGAGCAGTTCTTC. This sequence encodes CASSSSGGASNEQFF.

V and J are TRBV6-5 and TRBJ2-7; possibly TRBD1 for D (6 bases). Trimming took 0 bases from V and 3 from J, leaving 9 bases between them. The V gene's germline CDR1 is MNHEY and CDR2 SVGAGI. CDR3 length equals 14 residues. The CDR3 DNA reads TGTGCCAGCAGTTACTCGGACAGCAACTACGAGCAGTACTTC. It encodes CASSYSDSNYEQYF.

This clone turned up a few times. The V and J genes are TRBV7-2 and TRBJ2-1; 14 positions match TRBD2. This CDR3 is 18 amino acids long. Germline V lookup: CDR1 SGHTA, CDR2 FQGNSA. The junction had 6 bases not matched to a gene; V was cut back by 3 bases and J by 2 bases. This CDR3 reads CASSLTSGGARAYNEQFF. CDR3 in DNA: TGTGCCAGCAGCTTGACTAGCGGGGGGGCGCGTGCCTACAATGAGCAGTTCTTC.